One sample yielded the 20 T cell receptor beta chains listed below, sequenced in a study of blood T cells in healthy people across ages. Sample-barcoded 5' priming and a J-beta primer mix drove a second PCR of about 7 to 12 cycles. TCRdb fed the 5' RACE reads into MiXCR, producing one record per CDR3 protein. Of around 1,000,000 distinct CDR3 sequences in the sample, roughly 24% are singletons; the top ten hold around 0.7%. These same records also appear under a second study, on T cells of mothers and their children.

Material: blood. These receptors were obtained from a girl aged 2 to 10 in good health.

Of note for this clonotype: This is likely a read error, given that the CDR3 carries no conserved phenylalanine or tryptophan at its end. The CDR3 sequence: CASSPQPDVPFEQYL. CDR3 sequence (DNA): TGTGCCAGCAGCCCTCAGCCCGATGTACCATTCGAGCAGTACCTC. This chain joins TRBV7-2 and TRBJ2-5; no firm D call. The DNA matches TRBJ2-7 better at its end, which makes the J call doubtful. The CDR3 contains 15 residues. Germline CDR1 is SGHTA and CDR2 is FQGNSA.

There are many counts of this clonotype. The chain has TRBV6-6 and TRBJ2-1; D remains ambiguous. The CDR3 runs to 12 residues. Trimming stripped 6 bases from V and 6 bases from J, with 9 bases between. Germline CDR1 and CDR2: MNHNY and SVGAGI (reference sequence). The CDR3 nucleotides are TGTGCCAGCAGCCCGGACCTCAATGAGCAGTTCTTC. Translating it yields CASSPDLNEQFF.

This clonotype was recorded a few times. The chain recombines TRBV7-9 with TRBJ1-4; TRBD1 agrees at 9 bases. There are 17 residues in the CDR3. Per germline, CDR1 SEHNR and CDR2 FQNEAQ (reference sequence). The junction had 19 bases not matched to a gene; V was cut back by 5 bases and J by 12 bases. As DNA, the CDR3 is TGTGCCAGCAGCCCGCTACAGGGGGCCCGGGGAGCCTGGGAACTGTTTTTT. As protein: CASSPLQGARGAWELFF.

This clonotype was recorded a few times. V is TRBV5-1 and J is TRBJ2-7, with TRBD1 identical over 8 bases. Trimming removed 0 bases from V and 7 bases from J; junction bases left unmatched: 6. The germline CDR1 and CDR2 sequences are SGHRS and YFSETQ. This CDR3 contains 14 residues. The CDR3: CASSLAATGGEQYF. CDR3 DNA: TGCGCCAGCAGCTTGGCCGCCACAGGGGGTGAGCAGTACTTC.

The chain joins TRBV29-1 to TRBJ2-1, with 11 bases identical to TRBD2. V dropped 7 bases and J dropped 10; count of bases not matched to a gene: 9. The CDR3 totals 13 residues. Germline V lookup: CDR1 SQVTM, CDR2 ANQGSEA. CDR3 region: CSAIAGGPWEQFF. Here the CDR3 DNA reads TGCAGCGCAATAGCGGGAGGGCCGTGGGAGCAGTTCTTC.

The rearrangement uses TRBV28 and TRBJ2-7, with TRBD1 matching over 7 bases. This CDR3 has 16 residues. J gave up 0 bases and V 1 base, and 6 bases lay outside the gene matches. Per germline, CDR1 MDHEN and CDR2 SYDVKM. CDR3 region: CASSLFGGQLSYEQYF. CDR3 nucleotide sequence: TGTGCCAGCAGTTTATTTGGGGGACAGCTCTCCTACGAGCAGTACTTC.

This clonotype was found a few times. CDR3 bases: TGCGCCAGCCGCGAGGACCCCTTCTTTGAAAAACTGTTTTTT. Translation gives CASREDPFFEKLFF. V usage is TRBV5-1 and J usage is TRBJ1-4, with D unresolved. This CDR3 region has 14 residues. Germline CDR1 and CDR2: SGHRS and YFSETQ. Trimming removed 7 bases at V and 7 bases at J, with 17 bases between.

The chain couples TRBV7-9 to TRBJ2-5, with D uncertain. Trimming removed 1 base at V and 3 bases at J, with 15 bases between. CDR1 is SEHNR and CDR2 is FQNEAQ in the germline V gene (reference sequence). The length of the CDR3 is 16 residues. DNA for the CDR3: TGTGCCAGCAGCTTAGTGGTGGATCGGTACGAAGAGACCCAGTACTTC. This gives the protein CASSLVVDRYEETQYF.

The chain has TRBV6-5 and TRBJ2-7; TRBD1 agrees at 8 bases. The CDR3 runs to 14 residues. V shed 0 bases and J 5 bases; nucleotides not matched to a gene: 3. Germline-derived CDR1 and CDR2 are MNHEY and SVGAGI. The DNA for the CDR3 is TGTGCCAGCAGTTACTCGAAGACAGGGGACGAGCAGTACTTC. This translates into CASSYSKTGDEQYF.

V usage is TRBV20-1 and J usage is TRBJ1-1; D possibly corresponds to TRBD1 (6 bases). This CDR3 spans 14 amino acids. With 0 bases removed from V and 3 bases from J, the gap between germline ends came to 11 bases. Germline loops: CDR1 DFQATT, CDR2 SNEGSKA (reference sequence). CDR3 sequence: CSARDGAGDTEAFF. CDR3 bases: TGCAGTGCTAGAGATGGGGCAGGGGACACTGAAGCTTTCTTT.

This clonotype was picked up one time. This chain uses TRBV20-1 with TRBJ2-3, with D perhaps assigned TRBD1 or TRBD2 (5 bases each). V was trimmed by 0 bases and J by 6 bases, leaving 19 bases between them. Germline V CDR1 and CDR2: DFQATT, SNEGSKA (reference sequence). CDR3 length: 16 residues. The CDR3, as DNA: TGCAGTGCTAGAGATCTAACGGGGCGGCTGCACGATACGCAGTATTTT. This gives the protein CSARDLTGRLHDTQYF.

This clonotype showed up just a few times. CDR3 in amino acids: CASSLPPLQGDGEKLFF. The CDR3 DNA sequence: TGTGCCAGCAGTTTGCCACCCCTACAGGGGGACGGGGAAAAACTGTTTTTT. The rearrangement joins TRBV6-5 to TRBJ1-4, with TRBD1 matching 8 bases. Germline V lookup: CDR1 MNHEY, CDR2 SVGAGI. The length of the CDR3 is 17 residues. The V gene end was trimmed by 4 bases and the J gene end by 8 bases; junction bases not matched to a gene: 15.

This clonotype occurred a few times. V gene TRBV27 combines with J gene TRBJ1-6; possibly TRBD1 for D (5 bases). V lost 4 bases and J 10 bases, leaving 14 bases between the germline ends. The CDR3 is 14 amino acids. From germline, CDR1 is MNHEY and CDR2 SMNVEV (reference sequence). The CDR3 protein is CASSWGPARSPLHF. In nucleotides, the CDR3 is TGTGCCAGCAGTTGGGGCCCTGCGAGGTCACCCCTCCACTTT.

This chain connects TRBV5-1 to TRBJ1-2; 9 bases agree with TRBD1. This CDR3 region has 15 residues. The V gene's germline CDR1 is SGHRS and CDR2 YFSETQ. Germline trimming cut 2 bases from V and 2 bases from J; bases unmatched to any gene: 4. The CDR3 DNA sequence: TGCGCCAGCAGCTTTGCGGACAGGGGAAACTATGGCTACACCTTC. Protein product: CASSFADRGNYGYTF.

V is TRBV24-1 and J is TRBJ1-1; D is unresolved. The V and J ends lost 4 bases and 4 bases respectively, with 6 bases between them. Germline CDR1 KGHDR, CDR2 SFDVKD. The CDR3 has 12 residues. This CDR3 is CATSEDGTEAFF. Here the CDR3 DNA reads TGTGCCACCAGTGAGGATGGCACTGAAGCTTTCTTT.

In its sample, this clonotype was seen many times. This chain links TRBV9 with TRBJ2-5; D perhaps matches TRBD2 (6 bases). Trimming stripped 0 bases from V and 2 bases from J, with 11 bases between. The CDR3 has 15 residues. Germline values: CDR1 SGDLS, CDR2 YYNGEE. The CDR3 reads CASSVGGGDQETQYF. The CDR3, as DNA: TGTGCCAGCAGCGTAGGGGGCGGGGATCAAGAGACCCAGTACTTC.

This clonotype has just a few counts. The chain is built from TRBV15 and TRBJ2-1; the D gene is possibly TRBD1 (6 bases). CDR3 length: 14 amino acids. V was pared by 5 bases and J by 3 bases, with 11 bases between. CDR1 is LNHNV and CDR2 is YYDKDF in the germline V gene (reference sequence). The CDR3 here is CATSPGVHYNEQFF. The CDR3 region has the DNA TGTGCCACCAGCCCAGGGGTGCACTACAATGAGCAGTTCTTC.

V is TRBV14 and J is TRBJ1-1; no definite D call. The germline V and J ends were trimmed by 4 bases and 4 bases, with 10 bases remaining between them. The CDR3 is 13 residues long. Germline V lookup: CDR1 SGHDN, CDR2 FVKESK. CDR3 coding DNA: TGTGCCAGCAGCCTCGGTAGGACCACTGAAGCTTTCTTT. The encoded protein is CASSLGRTTEAFF.

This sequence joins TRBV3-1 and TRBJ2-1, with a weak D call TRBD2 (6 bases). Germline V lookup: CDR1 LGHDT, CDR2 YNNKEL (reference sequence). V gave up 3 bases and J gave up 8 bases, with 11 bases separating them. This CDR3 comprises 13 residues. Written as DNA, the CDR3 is TGTGCCAGCAGCCACCGAGGCGGGGATGAGCAGTTCTTC. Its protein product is CASSHRGGDEQFF.

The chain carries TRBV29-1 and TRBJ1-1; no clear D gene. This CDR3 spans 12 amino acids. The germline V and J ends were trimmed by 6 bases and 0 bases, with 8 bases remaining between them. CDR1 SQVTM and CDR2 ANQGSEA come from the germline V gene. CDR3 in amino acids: CSVGSLNTEAFF. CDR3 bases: TGCAGCGTGGGCAGCCTGAACACTGAAGCTTTCTTT.